These 2 T cell receptor beta chains originate from one sample sequenced in a study of OX40 agonist ivuxolimab in advanced cancers. Method: immunoSEQ multiplex PCR; TCRdb's copy keeps in-frame clones and lacks some. The table has about 64,000 clones, 91% seen once; the top ten hold about 5%. The source was CD4+ or CD8+ T cells sorted from blood, collected in a trial of the OX40 agonist ivuxolimab. Receptors originate from an adult with an advanced solid tumor such as melanoma, head and neck, liver or kidney cancer.

The J gene is TRBJ2-4, the V gene TRBV18; TRBD2 aligns across 7 bases. This CDR3 spans 18 amino acids. CDR1 and CDR2 (germline): KGHSH, LQKENI. V trimming: 3 bases; J trimming: 1 base; junction bases outside the gene matches: 12. This CDR3 reads CASSPGTTRTSAKNIQYF. In DNA, the CDR3 is TGTGCCAGCTCACCCGGGACTACCCGGACCTCCGCCAAAAACATTCAGTACTTC. The full variable domain, with the rest looked up from reference TRBV18 and TRBJ2-4, is NAGVMQNPRHLVRRRGQEARLRCSPMKGHSHVYWYRQLPEEGLKFMVYLQKENIIDESGMPKERFSAEFPKEGPSILRIQQVVRGDSAAYFCASSPGTTRTSAKNIQYFGAGTRLSVL.

The rearrangement uses TRBV6-5 and TRBJ1-5; no firm D call. Per the germline V gene, CDR1 is MNHEY and CDR2 is SVGAGI. This CDR3 has 14 amino acids. V was trimmed by 1 base and J by 3 bases, leaving 7 bases between them. CDR3 sequence reads: CASSYLADNQPQHF. The CDR3 DNA reads as TGTGCCAGCAGTTACTTGGCCGACAATCAGCCCCAGCATTTT.